Presented here are 14 T cell receptor beta chains from one specimen sequenced in a study of shared clonotypes between healthy human individuals. Measured with immunoSEQ multiplex PCR; TCRdb has only the in-frame clones, and not every one. The profile covers 1.6 million or so clones, with over 95% appearing a single time and 0.95% to 1.5% taken by the ten largest. Sequencing was carried out using naive CD4+ T cells sorted from blood. Subset noted: CD45RA+ positively selected. These receptors all come from a young man in good health.

Worth noting for this clone: The junction and the germline gene differ at one end; a read error may be behind it. The rearrangement links TRBV7-3 to TRBJ2-5; the match to TRBD1 covers 8 bases. Germline V lookup: CDR1 SGHTA, CDR2 FQGTGA. This CDR3 is 17 amino acids long. CDR3 in DNA: TGTGCCAGCAGATTAACCCGGACAGGGCGCTACCAAGAGACCCAGTACTTC. Its translation: CASRLTRTGRYQETQYF. Looking up the rest from reference TRBV7-3 and TRBJ2-5 gives the full variable domain: GAGVSQTPSNKVTEKGKYVELRCDPISGHTALYWYRQSLGQGPEFLIYFQGTGAADDSGLPNDRFFAVRPEGSVSTLKIQRTERGDSAVYLCASRLTRTGRYQETQYFGPGTRLLVL.

This clone appeared once. The rearrangement links TRBV29-1 to TRBJ2-2, with 9 bases that match TRBD2. J was trimmed by 7 bases and V by 6 bases; bases with no gene match: 18. The CDR3 runs 17 residues. CDR1 and CDR2 (germline): SQVTM, ANQGSEA. The CDR3 loop reads CSVSYFSGTSFGGELFF. CDR3 in DNA: TGCAGCGTCTCATATTTCTCCGGGACTAGCTTTGGCGGGGAGCTGTTTTTT.

This rearrangement joins TRBV27 to TRBJ2-7, with TRBD1 identical over 8 bases. The V gene's germline CDR1 is MNHEY and CDR2 SMNVEV (reference sequence). J lost 3 bases, V lost 2 bases, and 6 bases had no gene match. This CDR3 spans 15 amino acids. CDR3 residues: CASSLGWTGNYEQYF. In nucleotides, the CDR3 is TGTGCCAGCAGTTTAGGCTGGACAGGGAACTACGAGCAGTACTTC.

This rearrangement joins TRBV11-1 to TRBJ1-2; the D gene is possibly TRBD1 (6 bases). Trimming shortened V by 3 bases and J by 6 bases, and 23 bases separated the two germline ends. Germline CDR1 is SGHAT and CDR2 is FQDESV (reference sequence). CDR3 length equals 17 residues. The CDR3 DNA sequence: TGTGCCAGCAGCTTTACAGGATCCGCAACAGGGTCTGATGGCTACACCTTC. It codes for CASSFTGSATGSDGYTF.

The chain uses TRBV27 and TRBJ2-2; weak D call: TRBD2 (5 bases). Germline V gene sequence: CDR1 MNHEY, CDR2 SMNVEV (reference sequence). The ends were cut back, 2 bases at V and 5 bases at J, with 6 bases in the middle. CDR3 length equals 13 residues. CDR3 bases: TGTGCCAGCAGTTTACTAGCTACCGGGGAGCTGTTTTTT. It codes for CASSLLATGELFF.

The chain combines TRBV5-1 with TRBJ2-5; a possible D gene is TRBD2 (6 bases). The CDR3 extends over 14 amino acids. Trimming pared 1 base from V and 1 base from J, leaving 8 bases between. Germline V CDR1 and CDR2: SGHRS, YFSETQ. CDR3 sequence (DNA): TGCGCCAGCAGCTTGACTAGCTCCCAAGAGACCCAGTACTTC. This gives the protein CASSLTSSQETQYF.

This chain connects TRBV19 to TRBJ1-5, with a tentative D call TRBD1 (5 bases). Germline values: CDR1 LNHDA, CDR2 SQIVND (reference sequence). This CDR3 has 16 amino acids. V shed 0 bases and J shed 2 bases, with 11 bases lying between them. CDR3 nucleotide sequence: TGTGCCAGTAGTATAGAGCGGGGGTTTGGCAATCAGCCCCAGCATTTT. It codes for CASSIERGFGNQPQHF.

CDR3 sequence (DNA): TGCGCCAGCAGTCCGGGACAGGGGGTAGGAGAGCAGTACTTC. It encodes CASSPGQGVGEQYF. The rearrangement links TRBV5-1 to TRBJ2-7, with 11 positions matching TRBD1. CDR3 length: 14 amino acids. V lost 5 bases and J lost 7; bases outside the gene matches: 8. Looked up from germline, CDR1 is SGHRS and CDR2 is YFSETQ.

This chain joins TRBV4-2 and TRBJ2-5; D might be TRBD2 (5 bases). CDR1 is LGHNA, CDR2 YNFKEQ, per germline. There are 14 residues in the CDR3. Deletions cut 4 bases from V and 5 bases from J, with 14 bases between. The CDR3 spells CASSPTSGGETQYF. The CDR3 region has the DNA TGTGCCAGCAGCCCGACGTCGGGCGGGGAGACCCAGTACTTC.

This clone was picked up one time. The genes are TRBV29-1 and TRBJ1-2, with 7 bases lining up with TRBD1. With V trimmed by 7 bases and J by 4 bases, 6 bases remained unmatched. Germline CDR1 is SQVTM and CDR2 is ANQGSEA. The CDR3 length is 12 residues. The CDR3: CSDRQGFYGYTF. The CDR3 nucleotides read TGCAGCGACAGACAGGGATTCTATGGCTACACCTTC.

The V call is TRBV13, the J call TRBJ2-3; 8 bases line up with TRBD1. Looked up from germline, CDR1 is PRHDT and CDR2 is FYEKMQ (reference sequence). Trimming removed 5 bases from V and 1 base from J; junction bases left unmatched: 5. The CDR3 has 15 residues. DNA for the CDR3: TGTGCCAGCAGCCTCCGACAGGGGCGCACAGATACGCAGTATTTT. This translates into CASSLRQGRTDTQYF.

The V and J genes are TRBV28 and TRBJ1-2; 8 positions match TRBD1. With 8 bases clipped from V and 4 bases from J, the junction kept 12 bases outside the gene matches. The CDR3 has 15 residues. The germline V gene has CDR1 MDHEN and CDR2 SYDVKM. The CDR3 protein is CASLDGRTGIYGYTF. As DNA, the CDR3 is TGTGCCAGCCTGGACGGAAGGACAGGGATCTATGGCTACACCTTC.

This clone was observed once. The V call is TRBV15, the J call TRBJ2-2, with 9 nucleotides matching TRBD2. The germline gives CDR1 LNHNV, CDR2 YYDKDF (reference sequence). V was clipped by 3 bases and J by 0 bases; unmatched bases: 17. The CDR3 consists of 21 residues. The CDR3 spells CATSSYTLSGRGPTNTGELFF. The CDR3 DNA follows: TGTGCCACCAGCAGTTACACCCTTAGCGGGAGAGGGCCCACGAACACCGGGGAGCTGTTTTTT.

This rearrangement joins TRBV5-1 to TRBJ2-7; 10 nucleotides match TRBD2. CDR3 length equals 16 residues. Trimming at V came to 6 bases and at J to 2 bases, leaving 11 bases not matched to a gene. Looked up from germline, CDR1 is SGHRS and CDR2 is YFSETQ. The CDR3 spells CASTARASGGAYEQYF. CDR3 DNA: TGCGCCAGCACCGCCCGGGCTAGCGGGGGCGCCTACGAGCAGTACTTC.